Below are 14 T cell receptor beta chains sequenced from a single sample in a study of a mutant IDH1 vaccine in newly diagnosed glioma. Profiled with immunoSEQ multiplex PCR; TCRdb holds only in-frame clones, not every one. This table has more than 55,000 clones, roughly 80% appearing once. The time point is: week 35, safety follow-up. What each vaccine dose contained was 300 ug of mutant IDH1 20-mer peptide, accompanied by topical imiquimod. No antigen is known for these receptors. The sample in question was PBMCs, obtained from a glioma patient whose treatment included an IDH1 peptide vaccine. These receptors originate from a young man with glioma.

This chain connects TRBV4-1 to TRBJ2-2, with TRBD2 identical over 8 bases. Trimming took 0 bases from V and 9 from J; bases not matched to a gene: 12. The CDR3 totals 17 residues. Germline CDR1 and CDR2: MGHRA and YSYEKL. CDR3 residues: CASSQDGGGLGPWELFF. CDR3 in DNA: TGCGCCAGCAGCCAAGATGGGGGGGGACTAGGCCCGTGGGAGCTGTTTTTT.

This rearrangement joins TRBV11-2 to TRBJ2-2; 13 bases map to TRBD2. The CDR3 covers 17 residues. Trimming removed 5 bases from V and 5 bases from J; junction bases left unmatched: 8. Germline V gene sequence: CDR1 SGHAT, CDR2 FQNNGV. CDR3 loop: CASSRTRTSGGTGELFF. DNA for the CDR3: TGTGCCAGCAGCCGAACCAGGACTAGCGGGGGAACCGGGGAGCTGTTTTTT.

The chain joins TRBV11-2 to TRBJ2-7; weak D call: TRBD2 (5 bases). The CDR3 covers 14 residues. The V gene lost 0 bases and the J gene lost 4 bases, with 10 bases spanning the gap. Looked up from germline, CDR1 is SGHAT and CDR2 is FQNNGV. CDR3 amino acids: CASSLDGLTYEQYF. CDR3 in DNA: TGTGCCAGCAGCTTAGATGGACTCACTTACGAGCAGTACTTC.

In the case of this clone: Other nucleotide sequences in the sample specify the same CDR3. The chain combines TRBV29-1 with TRBJ1-2; tentatively, D is TRBD1 (6 bases). V lost 0 bases, J lost 0 bases, and 11 bases lay in between. There are 15 residues in the CDR3. In germline, CDR1 is SQVTM, CDR2 ANQGSEA. The CDR3 region is CSVEDPDSSNYGYTF. The CDR3 bases are TGCAGCGTTGAAGATCCGGACAGCTCTAACTATGGCTACACCTTC.

V gene TRBV6-6 combines with J gene TRBJ2-3; no firm D call. V gave up 3 bases and J gave up 0 bases, with 13 bases separating them. Per germline, CDR1 MNHNY and CDR2 SVGAGI (reference sequence). The CDR3 loop spans 16 amino acids. The CDR3 reads CASSYSRIFSTDTQYF. The CDR3 DNA sequence: TGTGCCAGCAGTTATAGTAGGATTTTTAGCACAGATACGCAGTATTTT.

This clone occurred a few times. The J gene is TRBJ1-1, the V gene TRBV18, with D unclear. The germline V gene encodes CDR1 KGHSH and CDR2 LQKENI. The CDR3 consists of 15 residues. V lost 3 bases and J 1 base, leaving 12 bases between the germline ends. CDR3 loop: CASSPPPATNTEAFF. As DNA, the CDR3 is TGTGCCAGCTCACCCCCCCCTGCAACGAACACTGAAGCTTTCTTT.

The chain has TRBV5-1 and TRBJ2-3; D unresolved. This CDR3 is built from 13 residues. Deletions cut 0 bases from V and 4 bases from J, with 6 bases between. The germline V gene encodes CDR1 SGHRS and CDR2 YFSETQ. The CDR3 spells CASSLDIPDTQYF. The CDR3 DNA reads as TGCGCCAGCAGCTTGGACATCCCAGATACGCAGTATTTT.

The chain links TRBV5-1 to TRBJ2-7; 8 positions agree with TRBD1. Germline-derived CDR1 and CDR2 are SGHRS and YFSETQ. The J segment lost 5 bases and the V segment lost 4 bases, leaving 8 bases of the junction unmatched. The CDR3 totals 14 residues. The CDR3 DNA is TGCGCCAGCAGCAGGGAAGGGACAGGCAACGAGCAGTACTTC. Protein product: CASSREGTGNEQYF.

This clone was picked up one time. This chain connects TRBV6-1 to TRBJ1-3; D unclear. The ends were cut back, 4 bases at V and 1 base at J, with 11 bases in the middle. Looked up from germline, CDR1 is MNHNS and CDR2 is SASEGT. CDR3 length equals 15 residues. Written as DNA, the CDR3 is TGTGCCAGCAGTGTATCAGGAGTATCTGGAAACACCATATATTTT. It encodes CASSVSGVSGNTIYF.

This chain uses TRBV4-1 with TRBJ1-4; a possible D gene is TRBD1 (5 bases). This CDR3 spans 12 amino acids. Trimming removed 8 bases from V and 7 bases from J, with 11 bases in between. Per the germline V gene, CDR1 is MGHRA and CDR2 is YSYEKL. The CDR3 sequence is CASLGRGEKLFF. DNA for the CDR3: TGCGCCAGCCTTGGAAGGGGTGAAAAACTGTTTTTT.

The rearrangement links TRBV19 to TRBJ1-6; a weak D match, TRBD1 (6 bases). V shed 6 bases and J shed 8 bases, with 17 bases lying between them. This CDR3 region has 15 residues. Germline V gene sequence: CDR1 LNHDA, CDR2 SQIVND (reference sequence). The CDR3 DNA reads as TGTGCCAGTAGGGTGATGTCAGGGGTTGATTCACCCCTCCACTTT. Protein: CASRVMSGVDSPLHF. Together with reference TRBV19 and TRBJ1-6, the CDR3 gives the full variable domain: DGGITQSPKYLFRKEGQNVTLSCEQNLNHDAMYWYRQDPGQGLRLIYYSQIVNDFQKGDIAEGYSVSREKKESFPLTVTSAQKNPTAFYLCASRVMSGVDSPLHFGNGTRLTVT.

This chain joins TRBV27 and TRBJ1-5; D is ambiguous. V dropped 6 bases and J dropped 2 bases, with 11 bases sitting between them. The CDR3 is made up of 14 amino acids. Germline V gene lookup returns CDR1 MNHEY and CDR2 SMNVEV (reference sequence). The CDR3 region has the DNA TGTGCCAGCAGCAGGATCTGGGGCAATCAGCCCCAGCATTTT. Amino acid sequence: CASSRIWGNQPQHF.

V usage is TRBV27 and J usage is TRBJ2-7, with 9 bases matching TRBD1. V trimming: 0 bases; J trimming: 3 bases; junction bases outside the gene matches: 3. From germline, CDR1 is MNHEY and CDR2 SMNVEV (reference sequence). The CDR3 covers 15 residues. CDR3: CASSLSGTGLYEQYF. For the CDR3, the DNA is TGTGCCAGCAGTTTATCTGGGACAGGGCTCTACGAGCAGTACTTC.

This clone has just a few counts. V gene TRBV27 combines with J gene TRBJ2-5; a possible D gene is TRBD2 (6 bases). CDR3 length equals 16 residues. Trimming removed 5 bases from V and 5 bases from J, with 21 bases in between. Germline CDR1 reads MNHEY; CDR2 reads SMNVEV (reference sequence). CDR3 DNA: TGTGCCAGCAGTAACCGGGAGTTAAGTTCCGGGGAGACCCAGTACTTC. Protein: CASSNRELSSGETQYF.